This paragraph covers one TCR beta chain sequence. Antigen specificity is unknown. This CDR3 has 14 amino acids. V dropped 0 bases and J dropped 2 bases, with 6 bases sitting between them. Germline CDR1 SGHRS, CDR2 YFSETQ. The assay was immunoSEQ multiplex PCR, and TCRdb's table has in-frame clones only and misses some. The profile shows some 100,000 clones, roughly 90% of them singletons. This sample stems from a study of T cell responses to AZD1222 COVID-19 vaccine. Regarding the study as a whole: Repertoire samples came only from after the peak T cell response.

The rearrangement joins TRBV5-1 to TRBJ2-1, with no clear D. The sequence came from an adult in good health. The sequencing here drew on peripheral blood, taken on day 0 of AZD1222 vaccination. In DNA form, the CDR3 reads TGCGCCAGCAGCTTGGACAGCCCCTACAATGAGCAGTTCTTC. Translating gives CASSLDSPYNEQFF. The whole variable domain, remainder taken from reference TRBV5-1 and TRBJ2-1, is KAGVTQTPRYLIKTRGQQVTLSCSPISGHRSVSWYQQTPGQGLQFLFEYFSETQRNKGNFPGRFSGRQFSNSRSEMNVSTLELGDSALYLCASSLDSPYNEQFFGPGTRLTVL.